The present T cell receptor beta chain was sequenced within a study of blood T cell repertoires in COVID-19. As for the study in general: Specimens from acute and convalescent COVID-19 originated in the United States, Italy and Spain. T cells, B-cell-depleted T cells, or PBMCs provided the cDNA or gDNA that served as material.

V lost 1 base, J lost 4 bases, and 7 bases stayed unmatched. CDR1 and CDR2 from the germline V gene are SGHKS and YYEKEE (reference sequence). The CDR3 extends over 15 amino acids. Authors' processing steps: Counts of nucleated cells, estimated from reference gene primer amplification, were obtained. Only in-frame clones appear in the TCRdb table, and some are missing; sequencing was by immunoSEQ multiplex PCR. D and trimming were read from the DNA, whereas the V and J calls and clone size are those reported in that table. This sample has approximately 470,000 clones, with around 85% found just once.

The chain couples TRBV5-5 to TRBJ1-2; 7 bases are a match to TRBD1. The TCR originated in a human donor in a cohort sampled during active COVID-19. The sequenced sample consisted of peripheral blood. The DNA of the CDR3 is TGTGCCAGCAGCTTGCAATGGGGACAGAGCTATGGCTACACCTTC. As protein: CASSLQWGQSYGYTF.